Listed below are T cell receptor beta chains from one sample, sequenced in a study of shared clonotypes between healthy human individuals. Clones were read by immunoSEQ multiplex PCR, and TCRdb kept only the in-frame ones, dropping some. The sample carries about 690,000 clones, around 91% recorded once. Sequencing input: memory CD8+ T cells from PBMCs. The receptor source for this set is a man between 18 and 29 years old in good health. Some clones in this sample may be carry-over from other donors' samples. Each CDR3 is given with its conserved first and last residue. Fields, in order: CDR3 DNA, CDR3 protein, CDR3 length, clone size, J gene, V gene, D gene. A D gene is named only where the DNA matches it firmly. Clone size is shown for a subset of rows, as once, few, many or a class of expanded clone.

cdr3_nt: TGTGCCAGCAGTCCCCGGGACAGGGTGAAAGTTAACTATGGCTACACCTTC
cdr3_aa: CASSPRDRVKVNYGYTF
cdr3_length: 17
clone_size: once
j_call: TRBJ1-2
v_call: TRBV27
d_call: TRBD1

cdr3_nt: TGTGCCAGCAGTGAAATGGGACTAGCGGGAGCGTTCAATGAGCAGTTCTTC
cdr3_aa: CASSEMGLAGAFNEQFF
cdr3_length: 17
clone_size: NA
j_call: TRBJ2-1
v_call: TRBV25-1
d_call: TRBD2

cdr3_nt: TGTGCCAGCAGCGCGGGGTCCTACGAGCAGTACTTC
cdr3_aa: CASSAGSYEQYF
cdr3_length: 12
clone_size: NA
j_call: TRBJ2-7
v_call: TRBV7-9
d_call: NA

cdr3_nt: TGCGCCAGCAGCTTGGCCACGACAGCAAGCACAGATACGCAGTATTTT
cdr3_aa: CASSLATTASTDTQYF
cdr3_length: 16
clone_size: NA
j_call: TRBJ2-3
v_call: TRBV5-1
d_call: NA

cdr3_nt: TGTGCCAGCAGCGTACCCCAAGCGGGAGTGAACACCGGGGAGCTGTTTTTT
cdr3_aa: CASSVPQAGVNTGELFF
cdr3_length: 17
clone_size: NA
j_call: TRBJ2-2
v_call: TRBV9
d_call: TRBD2

cdr3_nt: TGTGCCAGCAGGACAGGGCTGATAGACGAGCAGTACTTC
cdr3_aa: CASRTGLIDEQYF
cdr3_length: 13
clone_size: NA
j_call: TRBJ2-7
v_call: TRBV6-5
d_call: TRBD1

cdr3_nt: TGTGCCAGCAGCTCAACCAGGGGGTGGATGCCCTACGAGCAGTACTTC
cdr3_aa: CASSSTRGWMPYEQYF
cdr3_length: 16
clone_size: NA
j_call: TRBJ2-7
v_call: TRBV5-4
d_call: TRBD1

cdr3_nt: TGTGCCAGCAGTCCGGGACTAGCGGAATACAATGAGCAGTTCTTC
cdr3_aa: CASSPGLAEYNEQFF
cdr3_length: 15
clone_size: NA
j_call: TRBJ2-1
v_call: TRBV9
d_call: TRBD2

cdr3_nt: TGTGCCAGCATCCCGGGTCCCCGGACGTACGAGCAGTACTTC
cdr3_aa: CASIPGPRTYEQYF
cdr3_length: 14
clone_size: NA
j_call: TRBJ2-7
v_call: TRBV2
d_call: NA

cdr3_nt: TGCGCCAGCAGGTCCGCGGGAGGGCCAGAGACCCAGTACTTC
cdr3_aa: CASRSAGGPETQYF
cdr3_length: 14
clone_size: NA
j_call: TRBJ2-5
v_call: TRBV5-1
d_call: TRBD2

cdr3_nt: TGCGCCAGCAGCCCCCGACCGGGATCCACTAATGAAAAACTGTTTTTT
cdr3_aa: CASSPRPGSTNEKLFF
cdr3_length: 16
clone_size: few
j_call: TRBJ1-4
v_call: TRBV5-1
d_call: NA

cdr3_nt: TGTGCCAGCAGTATAGGACCCGGGACAATAAACACTGAAGCTTTCTTT
cdr3_aa: CASSIGPGTINTEAFF
cdr3_length: 16
clone_size: NA
j_call: TRBJ1-1
v_call: TRBV2
d_call: NA

cdr3_nt: TGTGCCAGCAGCCCACGGACATCTTTGCCCGGGGAGCTGTTTTTT
cdr3_aa: CASSPRTSLPGELFF
cdr3_length: 15
clone_size: NA
j_call: TRBJ2-2
v_call: TRBV5-4
d_call: NA

cdr3_nt: TGTGCCAGCAGCTTTTTCGGGAGGACTCGCGATAGACTCTCCTACAATGAGCAGTTCTTC
cdr3_aa: CASSFFGRTRDRLSYNEQFF
cdr3_length: 20
clone_size: NA
j_call: TRBJ2-1
v_call: TRBV7-8
d_call: TRBD2

cdr3_nt: TGTGCCAGCAGTTTGTCGCAGGGGAGCGAGCAGTACTTC
cdr3_aa: CASSLSQGSEQYF
cdr3_length: 13
clone_size: NA
j_call: TRBJ2-7
v_call: TRBV27
d_call: NA

cdr3_nt: TGTGCCAGCAGCTTGATCCGGGAGAACACCGGGGAGCTGTTTTTT
cdr3_aa: CASSLIRENTGELFF
cdr3_length: 15
clone_size: NA
j_call: TRBJ2-2
v_call: TRBV5-4
d_call: NA

cdr3_nt: TGTGCCAGCAGTTTAAGAGGGGGGCGCCAGCCCCAGCATTTT
cdr3_aa: CASSLRGGRQPQHF
cdr3_length: 14
clone_size: NA
j_call: TRBJ1-5
v_call: TRBV28
d_call: NA